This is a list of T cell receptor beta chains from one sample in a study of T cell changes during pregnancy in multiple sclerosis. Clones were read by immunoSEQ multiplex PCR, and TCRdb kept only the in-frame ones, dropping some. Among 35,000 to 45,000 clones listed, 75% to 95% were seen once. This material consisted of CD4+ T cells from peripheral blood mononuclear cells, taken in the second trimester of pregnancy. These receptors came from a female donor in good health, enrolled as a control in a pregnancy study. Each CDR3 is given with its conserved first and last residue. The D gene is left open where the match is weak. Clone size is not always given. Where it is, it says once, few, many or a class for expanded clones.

TGTGCCAGCAGCACCTCAGGGGAGCAGGAGCAGTACTTC	CASSTSGEQEQYF	TRBV7-6	TRBJ2-7	NA	NA	13
TGCGCCAGCAGCCCGGGATTCGCAGAGACCCAGTACTTC	CASSPGFAETQYF	TRBV5-1	TRBJ2-5	NA	NA	13
TGTGCCAGCAGCACCTGGGGCCTTCTGGGGATCACATACAATGAGCAGTTCTTC	CASSTWGLLGITYNEQFF	TRBV5-5	TRBJ2-1	NA	NA	18
TGTGCCAGCAGCGTAGCCGGGGTGGGTACAGATACGCAGTATTTT	CASSVAGVGTDTQYF	TRBV9	TRBJ2-3	NA	NA	15
TGTGCCAGCAGTGAGTCGCAGATATATGGCTACACCTTC	CASSESQIYGYTF	TRBV2	TRBJ1-2	NA	NA	13
TGTGCCAGCAGCGGCGGGACAGACTACGAGCAGTACTTC	CASSGGTDYEQYF	TRBV11-3	TRBJ2-7	NA	NA	13
TGTGCCAGCAGCTTGTATCTGGGGCACTACGAGCAGTACTTC	CASSLYLGHYEQYF	TRBV5-4	TRBJ2-7	NA	NA	14
TGTGCCACCAGCAGAGACCCAGCGGTAGTCTACAATGAGCAGTTCTTC	CATSRDPAVVYNEQFF	TRBV15	TRBJ2-1	NA	once	16
TGTGCCAGCAGCTTGGATCCGCGGGAGAGCTCCTACAATGAGCAGTTCTTC	CASSLDPRESSYNEQFF	TRBV5-8	TRBJ2-1	TRBD2	NA	17
TGTGCCAGCAGCCCCAAGGGACTAGACCGCACAGATACGCAGTATTTT	CASSPKGLDRTDTQYF	TRBV9	TRBJ2-3	TRBD2	NA	16
TGTGCCAGCAGTTCCAGCGGGAGCATAATCCCCTACGAGCAGTACTTC	CASSSSGSIIPYEQYF	TRBV28	TRBJ2-7	TRBD2	NA	16
TGTGCCTGGAGTGTAAGGCAGCGGAACACTGAAGCTTTCTTT	CAWSVRQRNTEAFF	TRBV30	TRBJ1-1	NA	few	14
TGTGCCATCAGTGAGTCGACAGGGTACTCCTACGAGCAGTACTTC	CAISESTGYSYEQYF	TRBV10-3	TRBJ2-7	TRBD1	NA	15
TGTGCCAGCAGCCAAGGGACAGGGATTAGGGCTAATGAAAAACTGTTTTTT	CASSQGTGIRANEKLFF	TRBV7-9	TRBJ1-4	TRBD1	NA	17